This T cell receptor beta chain originates from a study of control samples from healthy donors and cancer patients. Using immunoSEQ multiplex PCR, the repertoire was profiled, and TCRdb retains in-frame clones only, with some absent. The sample consists of 70,000 to 75,000 clones, over 90% of them appearing once. Trimming removed 4 bases from V and 4 bases from J, with 19 bases in between. Germline CDR1 LGHDT, CDR2 YNNKEL (reference sequence). The CDR3 extends over 16 amino acids. This rearrangement joins TRBV3-1 (or the pseudogene TRBV3-2) to TRBJ2-5; tentative D call: TRBD2 (6 bases). The TCR was taken from a woman aged 25-40 years in good health. The sequenced sample was blood. In DNA form, the CDR3 reads TGTGCCAGCAGCCCCCTCTGGGGACGACTAGGAGAGACCCAGTACTTC. It yields the protein CASSPLWGRLGETQYF.